The TCR beta chain described here comes from a study of PD-1 blockade in mismatch repair-deficient tumors. Study summary: Patients had 11 to 13 mismatch repair-deficient cancer types and were previously treated and progressing. Study-level points and caveats: Rapid post-treatment expansion, then contraction, generally preceding radiologic response, marked tumor-resident clones.

As regards this clone: Its antigen remains unknown.

Mismatch repair deficiency was confirmed in all patients, by PCR or immunohistochemistry. The TCR-sequenced patients were a few responders to pembrolizumab. Germline V gene data show CDR1 as LNHDA and CDR2 as SQIVND (reference sequence). V dropped 5 bases and J dropped 0; count of bases not matched to a gene: 10. This CDR3 contains 17 residues. This table comes from immunoSEQ multiplex PCR, and its TCRdb copy is limited to in-frame clones, with some not included. The repertoire holds 30,000 to 45,000 clones, with 70% to 90% as singletons. The chain has TRBV19 and TRBJ2-1, with 7 bases that match TRBD2. The sequence derives from an adult with mismatch repair-deficient cancer. Sequencing used peripheral blood, obtained approximately 1.5 years after starting pembrolizumab. The CDR3 nucleotides read TGTGCCAGTAGTCTGGGACTTGGCGGGAGCTCCTACAATGAGCAGTTCTTC. It specifies CASSLGLGGSSYNEQFF.